The next 31 T cell receptor beta chains were all read from a single sample in a study of blood T cell repertoires in COVID-19. Profiled with immunoSEQ multiplex PCR; TCRdb holds only in-frame clones, not every one. The sample carries more than 150,000 clones, just under 80% recorded once. Sequences were obtained from peripheral blood. The origin of the receptors is a woman over 75 with acute or convalescent COVID-19.

V is TRBV20-1 and J is TRBJ1-5; D gene unclear. The CDR3 is 13 amino acids. V lost 3 bases and J lost 3, with 9 bases in between. Germline values: CDR1 DFQATT, CDR2 SNEGSKA (reference sequence). CDR3 DNA: TGCAGTGCTAGTGGAGGGCACAATCAGCCCCAGCATTTT. It codes for CSASGGHNQPQHF.

The DNA of the CDR3 is TGTGCCAGCAGCGGGGACAACCTGGGAGGCTACACCTTC. This gives the protein CASSGDNLGGYTF. The chain recombines TRBV7-9 with TRBJ1-2, with D tentatively TRBD1 (6 bases). Germline V lookup: CDR1 SEHNR, CDR2 FQNEAQ (reference sequence). This CDR3 comprises 13 residues. Trimming pared 5 bases from V and 8 bases from J, leaving 15 bases between.

The V call is TRBV6-6, the J call TRBJ1-2; TRBD1 is a possible D gene (6 bases). V lost 6 bases to trimming and J lost 4 bases, with 9 bases between them. The CDR3 is 12 residues long. The germline V gene has CDR1 MNHNY and CDR2 SVGAGI (reference sequence). The CDR3 DNA reads TGTGCCAGCAGCTGGACAGCCTATGGCTACACCTTC. This translates into CASSWTAYGYTF.

In this sample, this clone turned up once. V gene TRBV30 combines with J gene TRBJ1-4, with D tentatively TRBD1 (5 bases). Germline lookup yields CDR1 GTSNPN and CDR2 SVGIG (reference sequence). This CDR3 has 13 residues. V was trimmed by 1 base and J by 3 bases, leaving 6 bases between them. CDR3 nucleotides: TGTGCCTGGAGTGGACAGCCTAATGAAAAACTGTTTTTT. Translated, it gives CAWSGQPNEKLFF.

The sample holds one count of this clone. The chain has TRBV30 and TRBJ2-5; 13 positions match TRBD2. J lost 7 bases, V lost 3 bases, and 8 bases had no gene match. The CDR3 has 15 amino acids. CDR1 GTSNPN and CDR2 SVGIG come from the germline V gene (reference sequence). This chain's CDR3 is CAWSRGLAGAGTQYF. The CDR3 coding sequence is TGTGCCTGGAGCCGTGGACTAGCGGGGGCAGGGACCCAGTACTTC.

Only one count was recorded for this clone. V is TRBV3-1 (or the pseudogene TRBV3-2) and J is TRBJ2-7; TRBD2 aligns across 9 bases. With 3 bases clipped from V and 1 base from J, the junction kept 7 bases outside the gene matches. From germline, CDR1 is LGHDT and CDR2 YNNKEL (reference sequence). This CDR3 region has 16 residues. CDR3 in DNA: TGTGCCAGCAGCCACTACACTAGCGGGCGTTCCTACGAGCAGTACTTC. This sequence encodes CASSHYTSGRSYEQYF.

This chain uses TRBV10-1 with TRBJ2-2; the D is unclear. Germline assignment: CDR1 WNHNN and CDR2 SYGVQD (reference sequence). With 3 bases removed from V and 5 bases from J, the gap between germline ends came to 10 bases. The CDR3 is 14 amino acids. CDR3 residues: CASSDHTKTGELFF. The CDR3 DNA reads TGCGCCAGCAGTGATCATACAAAGACCGGGGAGCTGTTTTTT.

J is TRBJ2-1 and V is TRBV5-1; 7 bases fit TRBD2. The germline gives CDR1 SGHRS, CDR2 YFSETQ. This CDR3 has 15 residues. Trimming cost V 6 bases and J 9 bases; bases outside gene matches: 15. The chain's CDR3 is CASTISLTSLGEQFF. Here the CDR3 DNA reads TGCGCCAGCACTATATCTTTGACTAGCTTAGGTGAGCAGTTCTTC. The variable domain in full, completed from reference TRBV5-1 and TRBJ2-1, reads KAGVTQTPRYLIKTRGQQVTLSCSPISGHRSVSWYQQTPGQGLQFLFEYFSETQRNKGNFPGRFSGRQFSNSRSEMNVSTLELGDSALYLCASTISLTSLGEQFFGPGTRLTVL.

This clone was seen only a few times. The chain has TRBV2 and TRBJ2-7; D uncertain. Trimming removed 8 bases from V and 6 bases from J, with 11 bases in between. There are 11 residues in the CDR3. Germline values: CDR1 SNHLY, CDR2 FYNNEI. The CDR3 sequence: CASAKQSEQYF. The CDR3 DNA follows: TGTGCCAGCGCTAAACAGTCCGAGCAGTACTTC.

The V gene is TRBV28, the J gene TRBJ2-7; 9 nucleotides line up with TRBD2. CDR1 and CDR2 from the germline V gene are MDHEN and SYDVKM. This CDR3 comprises 15 residues. The V gene end was trimmed by 1 base and the J gene end by 3 bases; junction bases not matched to a gene: 4. CDR3 sequence: CASSLFSSGNYEQYF. CDR3 DNA: TGTGCCAGCAGTTTATTCTCTAGCGGGAACTACGAGCAGTACTTC.

This chain uses TRBV28 with TRBJ2-5; maybe TRBD1 (5 bases). Trimming stripped 4 bases from V and 5 bases from J, with 14 bases between. The germline CDR1 and CDR2 sequences are MDHEN and SYDVKM. This CDR3 region has 14 residues. The CDR3 reads CASSSPQGRETQYF. The CDR3 DNA reads TGTGCCAGCAGTTCCCCGCAGGGTCGGGAGACCCAGTACTTC.

The chain couples TRBV11-2 to TRBJ2-7, with TRBD1 matching over 8 bases. J gave up 9 bases and V 1 base, and 2 bases lay outside the gene matches. The CDR3 length is 12 residues. CDR1 SGHAT and CDR2 FQNNGV come from the germline V gene. This CDR3 is CASSLGDRRQYF. CDR3 DNA: TGTGCCAGCAGCTTAGGGGACAGGCGGCAGTACTTC.

The chain is built from TRBV5-6 and TRBJ1-2, with a tentative D call TRBD1 (5 bases). With 4 bases removed from V and 7 bases from J, the gap between germline ends came to 17 bases. From germline, CDR1 is SGHDT and CDR2 YYEEEE. The CDR3 is 14 residues long. In DNA, the CDR3 is TGTGCCAGCAGCCTGGCATCCAGGGTTACTGGCTACACCTTC. This translates into CASSLASRVTGYTF.

The rearrangement uses TRBV12-3 or TRBV12-4 and TRBJ2-7; possible D gene TRBD2, 5 bases. V lost 7 bases, J lost 7 bases, and 17 bases lay in between. The CDR3 has 13 residues. The CDR3 region has the DNA TGTGCCAGCACCTCATCCCCCTCGGGAGAGCAGTACTTC. This sequence encodes CASTSSPSGEQYF.

Only a few counts were recorded for this clone. The gene calls are TRBV6-6 and TRBJ2-7, with 13 positions matching TRBD2. V lost 5 bases and J lost 5; bases outside the gene matches: 9. The germline CDR1 and CDR2 sequences are MNHNY and SVGAGI (reference sequence). The CDR3 contains 16 residues. CDR3 bases: TGTGCCAGCAGTCGGACTAGCGGGAGATTGGCGGACGAGCAGTACTTC. This gives the protein CASSRTSGRLADEQYF.

The genes are TRBV7-9 and TRBJ1-5; a possible D gene is TRBD1 (5 bases). The CDR3 is made up of 16 amino acids. Germline lookup yields CDR1 SEHNR and CDR2 FQNEAQ (reference sequence). V lost 5 bases and J lost 3, with 17 bases in between. This chain's CDR3 is CASSPLVSGVNQPQHF. CDR3 DNA sequence: TGTGCCAGCAGCCCCCTCGTCTCGGGGGTCAATCAGCCCCAGCATTTT.

The V gene is TRBV6-1, the J gene TRBJ1-2, with D perhaps TRBD1 (5 bases). Trimming removed 1 base from V and 6 bases from J, with 9 bases in between. CDR1 and CDR2 (germline): MNHNS, SASEGT. CDR3 size: 13 residues. CDR3 region: CASSEGGGDGYTF. Written as DNA, the CDR3 is TGTGCCAGCAGTGAAGGTGGGGGGGATGGCTACACCTTC.

This CDR3 is CASSGQGGLYEQYF. Here the CDR3 DNA reads TGTGCCAGCAGTGGACAGGGGGGACTCTACGAGCAGTACTTC. The V gene is TRBV2, the J gene TRBJ2-7; 9 positions agree with TRBD1. The CDR3 runs 14 residues. Per germline, CDR1 SNHLY and CDR2 FYNNEI. V was pared by 4 bases and J by 3 bases, with 4 bases of the junction left unmatched.

The chain uses TRBV10-1 and TRBJ2-5; 11 nucleotides align to TRBD1. The CDR3 has 15 amino acids. CDR1 and CDR2 (germline): WNHNN, SYGVQD (reference sequence). V shed 3 bases and J 5 bases; nucleotides not matched to a gene: 5. CDR3 residues: CASSDSGTGGETQYF. The CDR3 region has the DNA TGCGCCAGCAGTGATAGCGGGACAGGGGGGGAGACCCAGTACTTC.

The chain joins TRBV6-6 to TRBJ1-1, with a possible D match to TRBD1 (5 bases). The CDR3 loop spans 13 amino acids. Germline-derived CDR1 and CDR2 are MNHNY and SVGAGI (reference sequence). The V end lost 6 bases, the J end lost 11 bases, and 19 bases lay between the germline ends. CDR3 DNA: TGTGCCAGCAGAACCGACCCCGGGCCAGGGGCTTTCTTT. Translation: CASRTDPGPGAFF.

The chain is built from TRBV4-1 and TRBJ1-5; the match to TRBD1 covers 7 bases. The CDR3 extends over 14 amino acids. Germline lookup yields CDR1 MGHRA and CDR2 YSYEKL. J gave up 6 bases and V 3 bases, and 5 bases lay outside the gene matches. The CDR3 bases are TGCGCCAGCAGCCACACAGGGGAGGCTCAGCCCCAGCATTTT. Protein product: CASSHTGEAQPQHF.

CDR3 amino acids: CASSPTGNYGYTF. CDR3 DNA: TGTGCCAGCAGCCCAACAGGCAACTATGGCTACACCTTC. The gene calls are TRBV7-9 and TRBJ1-2; the D gene is possibly TRBD1 (5 bases). The CDR3 is 13 amino acids. The germline CDR1 and CDR2 sequences are SEHNR and FQNEAQ (reference sequence). Trimming took off 5 bases at V and 2 bases at J, with 9 bases between the two ends.

This clone showed up just a few times. The chain couples TRBV5-3 to TRBJ1-4; 7 nucleotides agree with TRBD1. TRBV5-3 has ORF status, its function being uncertain. The CDR3 consists of 17 residues. The V and J ends lost 3 bases and 8 bases, in that order; junction bases with no gene match: 16. The CDR3 loop is CARSSGGPTQGREKLFF. The CDR3 DNA is TGTGCCAGAAGCTCTGGGGGGCCAACACAGGGGAGGGAAAAACTGTTTTTT.

The V call is TRBV10-3, the J call TRBJ2-7, with TRBD2 matching 11 bases. Germline V lookup: CDR1 ENHRY, CDR2 SYGVKD. The CDR3 extends over 15 amino acids. V shed 6 bases and J 3 bases; nucleotides not matched to a gene: 7. This CDR3 reads CAIRLAGEDVYEQYF. Here the CDR3 DNA reads TGTGCCATCAGACTAGCGGGAGAGGATGTCTACGAGCAGTACTTC.

This rearrangement joins TRBV3-1 (or the pseudogene TRBV3-2) to TRBJ2-7, with D tentatively TRBD2 (5 bases). Germline loops: CDR1 LGHDT, CDR2 YNNKEL (reference sequence). The CDR3 contains 14 residues. V shed 3 bases and J shed 2 bases, with 11 bases lying between them. This CDR3 reads CASSHWRSPYEQYF. The CDR3 bases are TGTGCCAGCAGCCACTGGAGGTCCCCCTACGAGCAGTACTTC.

This clone turned up a few times. The chain employs TRBV6-5 and TRBJ1-1; 8 bases match TRBD1. The CDR3 length is 13 residues. V was clipped by 6 bases and J by 5 bases; unmatched bases: 5. Germline V gene data show CDR1 as MNHEY and CDR2 as SVGAGI. The CDR3 protein is CASRYRGTTEAFF. The CDR3 DNA follows: TGTGCCAGCAGGTACAGGGGGACGACTGAAGCTTTCTTT.

The chain joins TRBV19 to TRBJ2-1; possible D gene TRBD2, 6 bases. Germline V gene sequence: CDR1 LNHDA, CDR2 SQIVND (reference sequence). Trimming cost V 3 bases and J 9 bases, with 12 bases left between them. The CDR3 is 13 amino acids. The CDR3 region is CASSIGGTGEQFF. The CDR3 region has the DNA TGTGCCAGTAGTATCGGGGGAACGGGTGAGCAGTTCTTC.

This chain links TRBV7-9 with TRBJ1-2; 10 nucleotides match TRBD1. The ends lost 6 bases at V and 7 bases at J; junction bases unmatched: 11. Germline CDR1 SEHNR, CDR2 FQNEAQ (reference sequence). CDR3 length: 15 amino acids. Written as DNA, the CDR3 is TGTGCCAGCAGAAGTGAGACAGGGGGCTTCGGTGGCTACACCTTC. Protein sequence: CASRSETGGFGGYTF. Full variable domain (outside the CDR3, taken from reference TRBV7-9 and TRBJ1-2): DTGVSQNPRHKITKRGQNVTFRCDPISEHNRLYWYRQTLGQGPEFLTYFQNEAQLEKSRLLSDRFSAERPKGSFSTLEIQRTEQGDSAMYLCASRSETGGFGGYTFGSGTRLTVV.

The chain combines TRBV19 with TRBJ1-2, with D possibly being TRBD1 (5 bases). The CDR3 contains 15 residues. Germline lookup yields CDR1 LNHDA and CDR2 SQIVND (reference sequence). V dropped 7 bases and J dropped 8 bases, with 23 bases sitting between them. The CDR3 here is CASKADNPSHGGYTF. Written as DNA, the CDR3 is TGTGCCAGTAAGGCGGACAACCCCTCTCATGGAGGCTACACCTTC.

The chain's CDR3 is CASSGGTDSTNEKLFF. CDR3 nucleotide sequence: TGTGCCAGCAGCGGTGGGACAGACTCAACTAATGAAAAACTGTTTTTT. V and J are TRBV7-9 and TRBJ1-4; 7 bases fit TRBD1. The CDR3 runs 16 residues. Germline CDR1 and CDR2: SEHNR and FQNEAQ (reference sequence). J lost 0 bases, V lost 5 bases, and 6 bases had no gene match.

This clone was observed a handful of times. V and J are TRBV4-2 and TRBJ2-6; possible D gene TRBD2, 6 bases. Trimming removed 0 bases at V and 0 bases at J, with 6 bases between. This CDR3 comprises 16 residues. Germline loops: CDR1 LGHNA, CDR2 YNFKEQ. This CDR3 reads CASSQEGGSGANVLTF. In nucleotides, the CDR3 is TGTGCCAGCAGCCAAGAGGGGGGCTCTGGGGCCAACGTCCTGACTTTC.